This T cell receptor beta chain emerged from a study of T cell repertoires in cytomegalovirus infection. Looking at the study overall: Evidence of both CMV infection and a matching HLA type came from public TCR beta signatures. Findings and caveats of the study: Ex vivo, HLA-C-restricted CMV-specific TCR beta clonotypes prevailed over the rest of the response. Carriers of CMV plus the relevant HLA were identified by cumulative public TCR beta family frequency.

In this sample, this clonotype turned up a few times. Its specificity is unknown. TCRdb re-called the reads through MiXCR, storing one row per CDR3 protein. In the table there are about 300,000 distinct CDR3 sequences, roughly a tenth of which are singletons. V was trimmed by 3 bases and J by 4 bases, leaving 17 bases between them. The CDR3 covers 16 residues. The germline V gene has CDR1 SGHRS and CDR2 YFSETQ. The sequenced sample consisted of PBMCs. The chain recombines TRBV5-1 with TRBJ2-4; D perhaps matches TRBD1 (6 bases). This TCR was sampled from a human donor in good health (CMV status not recorded). Some clones in this sample may be carry-over from other donors' samples. CDR3 DNA sequence: TGCGCCAGCAGCTCGAAGCAACAGGGCCGAAAAAACATTCAGTACTTC. As protein: CASSSKQQGRKNIQYF.